A selection of T cell receptor beta chains follows, all from one sample in a study of cytomegalovirus exposure and HLA in healthy donors. Clones were sequenced by immunoSEQ multiplex PCR, and TCRdb holds only the in-frame ones, with some missing. The table includes about 200,000 clones, about 70% detected once. The sample comprised PBMCs. These receptors all stem from a man between 40 and 49 years old in good health and CMV-seropositive. Both conserved end residues are part of each CDR3. D genes are given only for firm matches. A row's size may be missing; if present it is once, few, many or a size class.

TRBD2,TRBJ2-2,NA,TRBV6-5,TGTGCCAGCAGGGTCGAGCGGGGGGACACCGGGGAGCTGTTTTTT,CASRVERGDTGELFF
TRBD1,TRBJ2-2,once,TRBV6-6,TGTGCCAGCAGCCCTGGACAGGGGGGAAACACCGGGGAGCTGTTTTTT,CASSPGQGGNTGELFF
TRBD2,TRBJ2-3,few,TRBV29-1,TGCAGCGTTGAAGAGCGGGGGGGCCTCGATACGCAGTATTTT,CSVEERGGLDTQYF
NA,TRBJ1-1,NA,TRBV28,TGTGCCAGCAGTTTGCCGGTGAACACTGAAGCTTTCTTT,CASSLPVNTEAFF
TRBD1,TRBJ2-3,NA,TRBV6-1,TGTGCCAGCAGTGGCTCACGGACAGGGGGTGTGGATACGCAGTATTTT,CASSGSRTGGVDTQYF
TRBD2,TRBJ2-7,NA,TRBV7-9,TGTGCCAGCAGTCCTAGCGGGGCCCTATACGAGCAGTACTTC,CASSPSGALYEQYF
TRBD2,TRBJ2-3,few,TRBV4-3,TGCGCCAGCAGCCAACTTCCCCATGGAGCGGGGGGGCCCACAGATACGCAGTATTTT,CASSQLPHGAGGPTDTQYF
NA,TRBJ1-1,few,TRBV7-3,TGTGCCAGCAGCTTAGAGGGGAACACTGAAGCTTTCTTT,CASSLEGNTEAFF
TRBD2,TRBJ2-7,NA,TRBV11-2,TGTGCCAGCAGCTTGGGAGGGATCCTTGGGGAGCAGTACTTC,CASSLGGILGEQYF
TRBD2,TRBJ2-1,NA,TRBV28,TGTGCCAGCAGTTTATACTCTAGCGGGGGGGGCGAGGAAGATGAGCAGTTCTTC,CASSLYSSGGGEEDEQFF
TRBD1,TRBJ1-1,NA,TRBV5-6,TGTGCCAGCAGGTCGCAGGGGGCCATTTATTGGGAAATGAACACTGAAGCTTTCTTT,CASRSQGAIYWEMNTEAFF
TRBD1,TRBJ2-3,once,TRBV2,TGTGCCAGCAGTGATCCGGGACAGACCACAGATACGCAGTATTTT,CASSDPGQTTDTQYF
TRBD1,TRBJ1-1,NA,TRBV4-3,TGCGCCAGCAGCCAAGCGGACAGGGATGACACTGAAGCTTTCTTT,CASSQADRDDTEAFF
TRBD1,TRBJ1-1,NA,TRBV7-9,TGTGCCAGCAGCCTAGGACAGGGATTAGGAGCTTTCTTT,CASSLGQGLGAFF